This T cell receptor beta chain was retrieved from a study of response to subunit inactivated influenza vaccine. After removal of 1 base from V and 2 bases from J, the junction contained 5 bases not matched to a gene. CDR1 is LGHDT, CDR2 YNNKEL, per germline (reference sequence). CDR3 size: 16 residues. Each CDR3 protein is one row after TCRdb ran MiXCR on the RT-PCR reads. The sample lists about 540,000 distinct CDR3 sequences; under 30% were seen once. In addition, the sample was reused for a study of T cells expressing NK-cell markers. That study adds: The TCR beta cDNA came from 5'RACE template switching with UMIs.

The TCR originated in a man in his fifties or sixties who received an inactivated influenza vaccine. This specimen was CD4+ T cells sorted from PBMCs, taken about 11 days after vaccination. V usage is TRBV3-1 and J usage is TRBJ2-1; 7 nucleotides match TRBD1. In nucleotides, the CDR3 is TGTGCCAGCAGCCAAGGACAGGGCTTAGCCTACAATGAGCAGTTCTTC. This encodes CASSQGQGLAYNEQFF.